The 23 T cell receptor beta chains below come from one sample, sequenced in a study of cytomegalovirus exposure and HLA in healthy donors (dated by TCRdb to about 2017). Library construction relied on the immunoSEQ multiplex PCR assay. For the multiplex PCR, a mixture combining 60 forward primers for TCR Vbeta segments and 13 reverse primers for TCR Jbeta segments was used. In its TCRdb copy, this immuneACCESS table keeps in-frame sequences only and misses some clones. Where compared with another copy, unresolved V genes explain less than half of these, and the others have no known cause. Present in this sample are 65,000 to 70,000 clones, less than 70% of which were seen just once. Approximately 11% of the sample is held by the ten biggest clonotypes. Sequencing was carried out using PBMCs. All receptors derive from a woman under 40 in good health and CMV-seronegative.

This chain links TRBV2 with TRBJ1-5, with D unclear. The CDR3 totals 12 residues. Deletions cut 7 bases from V and 6 bases from J, with 10 bases between. Germline loops: CDR1 SNHLY, CDR2 FYNNEI. The CDR3 DNA reads TGTGCCAGCAACTCACTAGGTCAGCCCCAGCATTTT. Its protein product is CASNSLGQPQHF.

The chain combines TRBV6-1 with TRBJ1-6, with 10 nucleotides matching TRBD1. The trim removed 3 bases at V and 8 bases at J, leaving 7 bases unmatched. The germline CDR1 and CDR2 sequences are MNHNS and SASEGT. The CDR3 contains 16 residues. CDR3 nucleotides: TGTGCCAGCAGTGACCGCCCGGGGACAGGGGATTCACCCCTCCACTTT. Protein sequence: CASSDRPGTGDSPLHF.

The chain carries TRBV6-1 and TRBJ2-7, with TRBD1 identical over 9 bases. The CDR3 extends over 14 amino acids. CDR1 is MNHNS and CDR2 is SASEGT in the germline V gene. The trim removed 6 bases at V and 3 bases at J, leaving 6 bases unmatched. The CDR3 sequence: CASRTMDRGYEQYF. As DNA, the CDR3 is TGTGCCAGCAGAACCATGGACAGGGGCTACGAGCAGTACTTC.

The V and J genes are TRBV28 and TRBJ1-1; tentatively, D is TRBD1 (5 bases). Germline V gene sequence: CDR1 MDHEN, CDR2 SYDVKM. Trimming left V 10 bases short and J 5 bases short, with 17 bases between. This CDR3 has 13 amino acids. The CDR3 loop reads CAIGPGLRTEAFF. The CDR3 DNA reads TGTGCCATCGGCCCAGGGTTAAGGACTGAAGCTTTCTTT. Full variable domain (missing parts from reference TRBV28 and TRBJ1-1): DVKVTQSSRYLVKRTGEKVFLECVQDMDHENMFWYRQDPGLGLRLIYFSYDVKMKEKGDIPEGYSVSREKKERFSLILESASTNQTSMYLCAIGPGLRTEAFFGQGTRLTVV.

The V call is TRBV28, the J call TRBJ2-7; 7 nucleotides agree with TRBD2. The V and J ends lost 7 bases and 4 bases, in that order; junction bases with no gene match: 16. The CDR3 runs to 16 residues. Looked up from germline, CDR1 is MDHEN and CDR2 is SYDVKM. In nucleotides, the CDR3 is TGTGCCAGCAATCACCGATTGGGGGGGTATGGTTACGAGCAGTACTTC. Amino acid sequence: CASNHRLGGYGYEQYF.

This clone was observed a single time. The chain couples TRBV6-4 to TRBJ2-3; 12 bases align to TRBD2. J lost 4 bases, V lost 3 bases, and 5 bases had no gene match. CDR1 and CDR2 from the germline V gene are MRHNA and SNTAGT. CDR3 length: 16 amino acids. CDR3 protein: CASSEAGTSGSDTQYF. DNA for the CDR3: TGTGCCAGCAGTGAGGCCGGGACTAGCGGGTCAGATACGCAGTATTTT.

This clone was picked up one time. The V gene is TRBV10-3, the J gene TRBJ2-3; 9 bases map to TRBD1. CDR3 length: 13 residues. Germline CDR1 is ENHRY and CDR2 is SYGVKD. Unmatched junction bases numbered 3, after V lost 9 bases and J lost 2 bases. The CDR3 sequence is CAMRQGVTDTQYF. The CDR3 DNA is TGTGCCATGAGACAGGGGGTCACAGATACGCAGTATTTT.

This clone turned up a few times. The V and J genes are TRBV19 and TRBJ2-4, with D possibly matching TRBD1 (5 bases). V lost 7 bases, J lost 9 bases, and 19 bases lay in between. The CDR3 loop spans 14 amino acids. The germline CDR1 and CDR2 sequences are LNHDA and SQIVND (reference sequence). The CDR3 DNA is TGTGCCAGTAACGGCAATACAGGTCTGGGCATTCAGTACTTC. Translating gives CASNGNTGLGIQYF.

The genes are TRBV19 and TRBJ1-1; the D gene is possibly TRBD1 (6 bases). From germline, CDR1 is LNHDA and CDR2 SQIVND (reference sequence). CDR3 length: 15 residues. Trimming took off 7 bases at V and 3 bases at J, with 18 bases between the two ends. As DNA, the CDR3 is TGTGCCAGTAAGAACTTGGAGGGGGGGGACACTGAAGCTTTCTTT. Amino acids: CASKNLEGGDTEAFF.

The genes are TRBV19 and TRBJ1-2, with D possibly matching TRBD1 (5 bases). The CDR3 length is 14 residues. The V end lost 3 bases, the J end lost 2 bases, and 10 bases lay between the germline ends. Germline CDR1 reads LNHDA; CDR2 reads SQIVND (reference sequence). The CDR3 nucleotides are TGTGCCAGTAGTATTGGTCGGGGGAACTATGGCTACACCTTC. Translated: CASSIGRGNYGYTF.

This chain uses TRBV7-9 with TRBJ1-2; a weak D match, TRBD1 (5 bases). Germline V gene lookup returns CDR1 SEHNR and CDR2 FQNEAQ (reference sequence). The CDR3 runs 10 residues. Trimming stripped 11 bases from V and 6 bases from J, with 10 bases between. CDR3 nucleotide sequence: TGTGCCGGACAAGGGAATGGCTACACCTTC. Amino acids: CAGQGNGYTF.

The CDR3 nucleotides read TGTGCCAGCAGCTCCCTAGCGGGGGGCAGCTCCTACGAGCAGTACTTC. Translated, it gives CASSSLAGGSSYEQYF. The gene calls are TRBV7-6 and TRBJ2-7, with TRBD2 matching over 11 bases. The V gene end was trimmed by 4 bases and the J gene end by 0 bases; junction bases not matched to a gene: 5. Per germline, CDR1 SGHVS and CDR2 FNYEAQ. This CDR3 is built from 16 residues.

This chain uses TRBV6-1 with TRBJ2-3; 15 nucleotides align to TRBD2. The J segment lost 4 bases and the V segment lost 4 bases, leaving 0 bases of the junction unmatched. The V gene's germline CDR1 is MNHNS and CDR2 SASEGT. The CDR3 has 15 amino acids. The CDR3 spells CASSGTSGGADTQYF. The CDR3 DNA follows: TGTGCCAGCAGTGGGACTAGCGGGGGGGCAGATACGCAGTATTTT.

The chain has TRBV7-2 and TRBJ2-1; perhaps TRBD2 as D (6 bases). This CDR3 is 15 amino acids long. The germline gives CDR1 SGHTA, CDR2 FQGNSA. The V and J ends lost 4 bases and 5 bases respectively, with 15 bases between them. The DNA for the CDR3 is TGTGCCAGCAGCTATACCTGGCGGGGTAACAATGAGCAGTTCTTC. This codes for CASSYTWRGNNEQFF.

The J gene is TRBJ1-4, the V gene TRBV5-1; TRBD1 agrees at 11 bases. Germline V gene data show CDR1 as SGHRS and CDR2 as YFSETQ. The CDR3 contains 15 residues. Trimming took 5 bases from V and 8 from J; bases not matched to a gene: 8. CDR3 residues: CASSFRTGGLEKLFF. The CDR3 DNA sequence: TGCGCCAGCAGTTTCAGGACAGGGGGCTTGGAAAAACTGTTTTTT.

This chain joins TRBV6-1 and TRBJ1-2, with 7 bases lining up with TRBD1. Per germline, CDR1 MNHNS and CDR2 SASEGT. The J segment lost 2 bases and the V segment lost 4 bases, leaving 19 bases of the junction unmatched. This CDR3 comprises 19 residues. CDR3 loop: CASSAGFWQTGSANYGYTF. DNA for the CDR3: TGTGCCAGCAGTGCGGGTTTTTGGCAGACAGGGTCCGCGAACTATGGCTACACCTTC.

This chain uses TRBV7-8 with TRBJ2-1, with 13 bases fitting TRBD2. The CDR3 has 18 residues. Germline CDR1 and CDR2: SGHVS and FQNEAQ. J lost 8 bases, V lost 5 bases, and 15 bases had no gene match. As DNA, the CDR3 is TGTGCCAGCAGCCAATTAGGTGGGACTAGCGGGGTGGAAGATGAGCAGTTCTTC. Residues: CASSQLGGTSGVEDEQFF.

The rearrangement uses TRBV15 and TRBJ2-3; TRBD2 matches 8 bases. Germline-derived CDR1 and CDR2 are LNHNV and YYDKDF (reference sequence). This CDR3 has 15 amino acids. V lost 5 bases to trimming and J lost 0 bases; unmatched junction nucleotides: 4. CDR3 sequence reads: CATSPAGVSTDTQYF. The DNA of the CDR3 is TGTGCCACCAGCCCAGCGGGGGTAAGCACAGATACGCAGTATTTT.

V gene TRBV30 combines with J gene TRBJ1-1; D not certain. Germline V gene data show CDR1 as GTSNPN and CDR2 as SVGIG (reference sequence). The CDR3 contains 13 residues. V was cut by 3 bases and J by 3 bases, with 11 bases left in between. CDR3 nucleotide sequence: TGTGCCTGGAGCGACGGGTCGTACACTGAAGCTTTCTTT. Protein: CAWSDGSYTEAFF.

The gene calls are TRBV4-1 and TRBJ2-3, with TRBD1 matching over 9 bases. The CDR3 loop spans 16 amino acids. The trim removed 3 bases at V and 6 bases at J, leaving 10 bases unmatched. CDR1 and CDR2 from the germline V gene are MGHRA and YSYEKL. The DNA of the CDR3 is TGCGCCAGCAGCCAGGAAGGACAGGGGAATGTTGATACGCAGTATTTT. Its protein is CASSQEGQGNVDTQYF.

This clone was picked up one time. The chain links TRBV27 to TRBJ1-6; TRBD1 is a possible D gene (6 bases). The V and J ends lost 7 bases and 7 bases respectively, with 11 bases between them. The CDR3 contains 13 residues. Germline loops: CDR1 MNHEY, CDR2 SMNVEV (reference sequence). This CDR3 is CASKRGQNSPLHF. CDR3 coding DNA: TGTGCCAGCAAGCGGGGGCAGAATTCACCCCTCCACTTT.

The genes are TRBV14 and TRBJ2-7; the D is unclear. Germline V lookup: CDR1 SGHDN, CDR2 FVKESK. The V end lost 2 bases, the J end lost 3 bases, and 17 bases lay between the germline ends. The CDR3 loop spans 16 amino acids. The CDR3 bases are TGTGCCAGCAGCCAAACAACCTACAGTTTACGCTACGAGCAGTACTTC. Translated, it gives CASSQTTYSLRYEQYF. The full variable domain, with the rest looked up from reference TRBV14 and TRBJ2-7, is EAGVTQFPSHSVIEKGQTVTLRCDPISGHDNLYWYRRVMGKEIKFLLHFVKESKQDESGMPNNRFLAERTGGTYSTLKVQPAELEDSGVYFCASSQTTYSLRYEQYFGPGTRLTVT.

This chain connects TRBV5-1 to TRBJ2-1; 12 nucleotides align to TRBD2. With V trimmed by 2 bases and J by 4 bases, 1 base remained unmatched. From germline, CDR1 is SGHRS and CDR2 YFSETQ. This CDR3 spans 15 amino acids. Here the CDR3 reads CASSLLAGGYNEQFF. The CDR3 nucleotides are TGCGCCAGCAGCTTACTAGCGGGGGGTTACAATGAGCAGTTCTTC.